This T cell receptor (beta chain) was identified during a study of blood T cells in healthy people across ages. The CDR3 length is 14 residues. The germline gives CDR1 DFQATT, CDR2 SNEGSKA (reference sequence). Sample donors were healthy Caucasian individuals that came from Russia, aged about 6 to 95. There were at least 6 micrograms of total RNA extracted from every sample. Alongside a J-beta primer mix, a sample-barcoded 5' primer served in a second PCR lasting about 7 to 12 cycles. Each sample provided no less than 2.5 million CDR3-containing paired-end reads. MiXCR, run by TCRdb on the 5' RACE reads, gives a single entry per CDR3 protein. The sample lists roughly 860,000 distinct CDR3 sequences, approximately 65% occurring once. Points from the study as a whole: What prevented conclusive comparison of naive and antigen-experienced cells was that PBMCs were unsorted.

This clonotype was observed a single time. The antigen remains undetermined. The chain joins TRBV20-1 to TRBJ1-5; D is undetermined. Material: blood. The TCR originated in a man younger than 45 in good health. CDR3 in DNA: TGCAGCGCGTACGCCCTGGGGAGCAATCAGCCCCAGCATTTT. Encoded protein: CSAYALGSNQPQHF.